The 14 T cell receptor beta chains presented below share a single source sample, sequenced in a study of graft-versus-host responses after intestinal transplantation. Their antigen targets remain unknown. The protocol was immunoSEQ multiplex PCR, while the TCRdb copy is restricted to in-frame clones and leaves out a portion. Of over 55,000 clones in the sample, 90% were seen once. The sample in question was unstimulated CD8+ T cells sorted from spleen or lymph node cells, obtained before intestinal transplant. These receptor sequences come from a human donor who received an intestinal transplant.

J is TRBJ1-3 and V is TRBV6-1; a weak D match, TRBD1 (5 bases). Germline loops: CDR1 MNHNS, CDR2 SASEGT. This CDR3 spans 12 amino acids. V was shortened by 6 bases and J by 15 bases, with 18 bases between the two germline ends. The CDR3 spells CASRPPLGGEYF. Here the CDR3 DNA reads TGTGCCAGCAGACCCCCCCTCGGGGGGGAATATTTT.

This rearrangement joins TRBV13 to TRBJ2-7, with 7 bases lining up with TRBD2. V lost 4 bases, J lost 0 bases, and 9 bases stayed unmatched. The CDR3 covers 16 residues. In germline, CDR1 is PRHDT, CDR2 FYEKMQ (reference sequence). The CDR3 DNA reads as TGTGCCAGCAGCTACAGTCCCGGGGGGACCTCCTACGAGCAGTACTTC. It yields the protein CASSYSPGGTSYEQYF.

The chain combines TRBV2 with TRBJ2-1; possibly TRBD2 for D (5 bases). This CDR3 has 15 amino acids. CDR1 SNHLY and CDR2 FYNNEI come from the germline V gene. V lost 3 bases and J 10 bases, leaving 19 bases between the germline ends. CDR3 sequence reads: CASSDEKTRPGEQFF. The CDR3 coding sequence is TGTGCCAGCAGTGATGAGAAAACTAGGCCGGGGGAGCAGTTCTTC.

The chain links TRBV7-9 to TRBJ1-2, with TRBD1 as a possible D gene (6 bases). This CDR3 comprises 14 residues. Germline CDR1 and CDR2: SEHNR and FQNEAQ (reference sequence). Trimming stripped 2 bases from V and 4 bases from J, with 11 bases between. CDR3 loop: CASSLLGQLYGYTF. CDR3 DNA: TGTGCCAGCAGCTTACTCGGACAGCTCTATGGCTACACCTTC.

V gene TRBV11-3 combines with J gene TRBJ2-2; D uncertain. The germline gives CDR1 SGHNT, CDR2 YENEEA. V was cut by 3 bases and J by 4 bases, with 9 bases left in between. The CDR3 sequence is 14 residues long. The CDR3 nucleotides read TGTGCCAGCAGCTTTAGCCGTACCACCGGGGAGCTGTTTTTT. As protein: CASSFSRTTGELFF.

The CDR3 is CASSLYSSYEQYF. The DNA for the CDR3 is TGTGCCAGCAGCCTTTATTCGTCCTACGAGCAGTACTTC. The V call is TRBV7-9, the J call TRBJ2-7; D remains ambiguous. This CDR3 spans 13 amino acids. Germline V gene lookup returns CDR1 SEHNR and CDR2 FQNEAQ (reference sequence). V lost 5 bases and J 1 base, leaving 9 bases between the germline ends.

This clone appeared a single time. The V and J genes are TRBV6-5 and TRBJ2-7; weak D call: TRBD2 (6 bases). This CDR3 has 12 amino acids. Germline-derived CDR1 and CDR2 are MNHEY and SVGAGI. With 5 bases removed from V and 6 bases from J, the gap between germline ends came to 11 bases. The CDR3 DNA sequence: TGTGCCAGCAGTCCAGACGGGGGCGAGCAGTACTTC. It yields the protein CASSPDGGEQYF.

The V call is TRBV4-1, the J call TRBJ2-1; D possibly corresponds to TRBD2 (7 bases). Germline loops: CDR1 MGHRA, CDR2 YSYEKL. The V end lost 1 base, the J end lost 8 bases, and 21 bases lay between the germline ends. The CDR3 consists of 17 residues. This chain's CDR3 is CASSQGAIGGPRDEQFF. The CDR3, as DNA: TGCGCCAGCAGCCAAGGGGCTATCGGGGGGCCTAGGGATGAGCAGTTCTTC.

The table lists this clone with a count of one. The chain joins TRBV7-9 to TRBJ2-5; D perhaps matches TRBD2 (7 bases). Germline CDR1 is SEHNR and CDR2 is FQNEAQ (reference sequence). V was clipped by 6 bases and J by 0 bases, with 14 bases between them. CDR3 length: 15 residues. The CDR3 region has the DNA TGTGCCAGCAGGCCACACGGGGGGCACCAAGAGACCCAGTACTTC. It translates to CASRPHGGHQETQYF.

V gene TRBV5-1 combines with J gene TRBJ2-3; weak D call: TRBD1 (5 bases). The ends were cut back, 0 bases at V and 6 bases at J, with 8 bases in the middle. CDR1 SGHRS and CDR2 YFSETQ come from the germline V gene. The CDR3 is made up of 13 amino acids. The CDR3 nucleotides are TGCGCCAGCAGCTTGGAGGGGTCTGATACGCAGTATTTT. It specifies CASSLEGSDTQYF.

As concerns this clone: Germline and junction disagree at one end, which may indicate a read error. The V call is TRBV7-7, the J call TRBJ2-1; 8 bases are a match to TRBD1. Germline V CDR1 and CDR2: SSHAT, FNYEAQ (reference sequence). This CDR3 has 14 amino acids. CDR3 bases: TGTGCTAGCAGCTCCGGGACAGGAGGAGATGAGCAGTTCTTC. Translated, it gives CASSSGTGGDEQFF.

CDR3 sequence (DNA): TGTGCCAGCAGGCCGGCGTGGGAGGGGCACCAGCCCCAGCATTTT. This sequence encodes CASRPAWEGHQPQHF. This rearrangement joins TRBV6-5 to TRBJ1-5; perhaps TRBD1 as D (5 bases). CDR1 and CDR2 from the germline V gene are MNHEY and SVGAGI. This CDR3 has 15 residues. The V and J ends lost 6 bases and 7 bases respectively, with 19 bases between them.

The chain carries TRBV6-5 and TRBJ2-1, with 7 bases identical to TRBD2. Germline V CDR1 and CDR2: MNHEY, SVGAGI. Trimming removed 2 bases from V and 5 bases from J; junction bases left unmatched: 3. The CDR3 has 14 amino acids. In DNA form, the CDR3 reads TGTGCCAGCAGTTACGGGGGGGTTAACAATGAGCAGTTCTTC. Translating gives CASSYGGVNNEQFF.

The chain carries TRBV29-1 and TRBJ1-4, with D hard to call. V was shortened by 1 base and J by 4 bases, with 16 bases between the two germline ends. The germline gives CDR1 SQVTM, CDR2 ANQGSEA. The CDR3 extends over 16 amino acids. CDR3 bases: TGCAGCGTTGAAGCCCTAGGAGGAACCGATAATGAAAAACTGTTTTTT. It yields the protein CSVEALGGTDNEKLFF.